These 18 T cell receptor beta chains were sequenced from one sample in a study of blood T cell repertoires in COVID-19. Profiling relied on immunoSEQ multiplex PCR, and the TCRdb table lists in-frame clones only, not all of them. The sample carries around 51,000 clones, 75% to 95% recorded once. Sample: peripheral blood. The receptor set was obtained from a man in his 70s with acute or convalescent COVID-19.

V is TRBV11-3 and J is TRBJ1-3, with TRBD1 identical over 7 bases. The CDR3 is 16 residues long. Germline CDR1 reads SGHNT; CDR2 reads YENEEA. With 4 bases clipped from V and 2 bases from J, the junction kept 8 bases outside the gene matches. CDR3 nucleotide sequence: TGTGCCAGCAGCTCGCGGACAGGCTCAACTGGAAACACCATATATTTT. Translation gives CASSSRTGSTGNTIYF.

V usage is TRBV9 and J usage is TRBJ2-1; maybe TRBD1 (5 bases). Germline assignment: CDR1 SGDLS and CDR2 YYNGEE. CDR3 length: 18 amino acids. Trimming removed 0 bases at V and 0 bases at J, with 16 bases between. The CDR3 region has the DNA TGTGCCAGCAGCGTAGTTGCAGGGCCGAGTAGCTCCTACAATGAGCAGTTCTTC. This translates into CASSVVAGPSSSYNEQFF.

The V call is TRBV7-2, the J call TRBJ2-5; no clear D. The CDR3 contains 14 residues. The germline V gene has CDR1 SGHTA and CDR2 FQGNSA. Trimming shortened V by 6 bases and J by 5 bases, and 16 bases separated the two germline ends. In DNA, the CDR3 is TGTGCCAGCAGTCATCGGTCAGGTCTCGAGACCCAGTACTTC. This codes for CASSHRSGLETQYF.

J is TRBJ1-4 and V is TRBV4-1; no definite D call. Germline V lookup: CDR1 MGHRA, CDR2 YSYEKL. The CDR3 covers 17 residues. The germline V and J ends were trimmed by 0 bases and 0 bases, with 11 bases remaining between them. The CDR3 is CASSQERRLATNEKLFF. DNA of the CDR3: TGCGCCAGCAGCCAAGAGAGGAGACTCGCAACTAATGAAAAACTGTTTTTT.

This sequence joins TRBV7-9 and TRBJ2-1; the D gene is possibly TRBD1 (5 bases). V dropped 5 bases and J dropped 0 bases, with 14 bases sitting between them. The germline CDR1 and CDR2 sequences are SEHNR and FQNEAQ (reference sequence). The CDR3 totals 16 residues. CDR3 residues: CASSHSADSSYNEQFF. The CDR3 nucleotides are TGTGCCAGCAGCCATTCAGCTGACAGCTCCTACAATGAGCAGTTCTTC. Complete variable domain (other parts from reference TRBV7-9 and TRBJ2-1): DTGVSQNPRHKITKRGQNVTFRCDPISEHNRLYWYRQTLGQGPEFLTYFQNEAQLEKSRLLSDRFSAERPKGSFSTLEIQRTEQGDSAMYLCASSHSADSSYNEQFFGPGTRLTVL.

J is TRBJ1-1 and V is TRBV5-1, with no clear D. The germline V gene has CDR1 SGHRS and CDR2 YFSETQ. CDR3 length: 13 residues. Trimming stripped 5 bases from V and 1 base from J, with 9 bases between. CDR3 protein: CASREDRNTEAFF. CDR3 nucleotides: TGCGCCAGCAGGGAGGATAGGAACACTGAAGCTTTCTTT. Drawing the rest from reference TRBV5-1 and TRBJ1-1, the complete variable domain is KAGVTQTPRYLIKTRGQQVTLSCSPISGHRSVSWYQQTPGQGLQFLFEYFSETQRNKGNFPGRFSGRQFSNSRSEMNVSTLELGDSALYLCASREDRNTEAFFGQGTRLTVV.

V is TRBV9 and J is TRBJ2-7, with 11 bases identical to TRBD1. The CDR3 extends over 15 amino acids. Germline lookup yields CDR1 SGDLS and CDR2 YYNGEE. The V segment lost 4 bases and the J segment 2 bases; nucleotides outside the gene matches: 5. The CDR3 DNA is TGTGCCAGCAGCCCAGGGACAGGGGGGGCCTACGAGCAGTACTTC. Translating gives CASSPGTGGAYEQYF.

Written as DNA, the CDR3 is TGCGCCAGCAGTGATGCCGGCCGTCTCAGGATGCGCAATCAGCCCCAGCATTTT. As protein: CASSDAGRLRMRNQPQHF. The chain is built from TRBV10-1 and TRBJ1-5; D is uncertain. Trimming shortened V by 3 bases and J by 2 bases, and 20 bases separated the two germline ends. The CDR3 has 18 amino acids. Germline V lookup: CDR1 WNHNN, CDR2 SYGVQD (reference sequence).

CDR3 coding DNA: TGTGCCAGCTCACTCATACGGACTGGGGAAACCCAGTACTTC. Translation gives CASSLIRTGETQYF. V usage is TRBV18 and J usage is TRBJ2-5, with TRBD2 as a possible D gene (5 bases). V lost 4 bases, J lost 8 bases, and 17 bases lay in between. Germline CDR1 reads KGHSH; CDR2 reads LQKENI. This CDR3 comprises 14 residues.

The chain uses TRBV19 and TRBJ2-1; 9 nucleotides match TRBD2. Germline lookup yields CDR1 LNHDA and CDR2 SQIVND (reference sequence). CDR3 length: 14 residues. The V gene end was trimmed by 8 bases and the J gene end by 2 bases; junction bases not matched to a gene: 4. The CDR3 DNA is TGTGCCAGTGGGAGCGGGGGGCCCTACAATGAGCAGTTCTTC. Residues: CASGSGGPYNEQFF.

Concerning this clone itself: At the DNA level, this CDR3 is encoded by other sequences in the same sample as well. The chain combines TRBV6-5 with TRBJ1-5; 10 bases are a match to TRBD1. The length of the CDR3 is 14 residues. Per germline, CDR1 MNHEY and CDR2 SVGAGI. J lost 4 bases, V lost 6 bases, and 3 bases had no gene match. The CDR3 reads CASRKGQGNQPQHF. The CDR3 DNA reads as TGTGCCAGCAGGAAGGGACAGGGGAATCAGCCCCAGCATTTT.

The rearrangement links TRBV7-9 to TRBJ2-2, with 7 bases lining up with TRBD2. This CDR3 is 15 amino acids long. Germline assignment: CDR1 SEHNR and CDR2 FQNEAQ (reference sequence). With V trimmed by 3 bases and J by 2 bases, 3 bases remained unmatched. This chain's CDR3 is CASSLGGTNTGELFF. For the CDR3, the DNA is TGTGCCAGCAGCTTGGGAGGGACCAACACCGGGGAGCTGTTTTTT.

The J gene is TRBJ2-1, the V gene TRBV4-1; D may be TRBD2 (6 bases). Trimming took off 1 base at V and 8 bases at J, with 18 bases between the two ends. Germline V gene sequence: CDR1 MGHRA, CDR2 YSYEKL. The CDR3 length is 16 residues. In DNA, the CDR3 is TGCGCCAGCAGCCAAGCCGGGCTAGCGATAGGTCATGAGCAGTTCTTC. It specifies CASSQAGLAIGHEQFF.

The chain combines TRBV9 with TRBJ2-3; no clear D. Germline lookup yields CDR1 SGDLS and CDR2 YYNGEE. Trimming removed 0 bases at V and 11 bases at J, with 10 bases between. The CDR3 contains 12 residues. The chain's CDR3 is CASSVVQSEQYF. The CDR3 DNA sequence: TGTGCCAGCAGCGTAGTTCAAAGCGAGCAGTATTTT.

The chain has TRBV18 and TRBJ2-7; D is perhaps TRBD1 (6 bases). Deletions cut 1 base from V and 2 bases from J, with 15 bases between. CDR1 KGHSH and CDR2 LQKENI come from the germline V gene. This CDR3 comprises 16 residues. The CDR3 DNA reads TGTGCCAGCTCACCACGCGGGCAGGGACATACCTACGAGCAGTACTTC. Protein sequence: CASSPRGQGHTYEQYF.

The chain is built from TRBV5-1 and TRBJ1-5; 8 nucleotides align to TRBD1. Per germline, CDR1 SGHRS and CDR2 YFSETQ. J lost 2 bases, V lost 4 bases, and 2 bases had no gene match. The length of the CDR3 is 14 residues. CDR3 protein: CASSLQGGNQPQHF. Here the CDR3 DNA reads TGCGCCAGCAGCCTACAGGGGGGCAATCAGCCCCAGCATTTT.

This chain links TRBV2 with TRBJ1-1, with D perhaps TRBD1 (5 bases). CDR1 and CDR2 from the germline V gene are SNHLY and FYNNEI. V lost 7 bases and J lost 1, with 10 bases in between. This CDR3 comprises 13 residues. The CDR3 here is CASTRQQNTEAFF. The CDR3 coding sequence is TGTGCCAGCACCAGACAGCAGAACACTGAAGCTTTCTTT.

About this clone: The junction departs from germline at one end; a sequencing error may be responsible. This chain links TRBV25-1 with TRBJ1-1; 9 positions agree with TRBD1. The CDR3 extends over 12 amino acids. Germline values: CDR1 MGHDK, CDR2 SYGVNS. The CDR3 protein is CASSTQGADAFF. CDR3 bases: TGTGCCAGCAGTACACAGGGGGCTGACGCTTTCTTT. The full variable domain, rest sourced from reference TRBV25-1 and TRBJ1-1, is EADIYQTPRYLVIGTGKKITLECSQTMGHDKMYWYQQDPGMELHLIHYSYGVNSTEKGDLSSESTVSRIRTEHFPLTLESARPSHTSQYLCASSTQGADAFFGQGTRLTVV.